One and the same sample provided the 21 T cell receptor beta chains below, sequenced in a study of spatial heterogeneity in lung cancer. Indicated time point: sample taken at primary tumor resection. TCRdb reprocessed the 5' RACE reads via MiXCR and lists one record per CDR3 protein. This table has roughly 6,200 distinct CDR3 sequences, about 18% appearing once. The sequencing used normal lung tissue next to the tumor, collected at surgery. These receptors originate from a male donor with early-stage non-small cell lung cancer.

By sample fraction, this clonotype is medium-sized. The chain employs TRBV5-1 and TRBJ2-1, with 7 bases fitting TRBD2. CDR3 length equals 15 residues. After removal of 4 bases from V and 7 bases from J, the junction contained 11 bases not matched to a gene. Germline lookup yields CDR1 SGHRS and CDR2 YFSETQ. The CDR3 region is CASSREGGSGNEQFF. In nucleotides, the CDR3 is TGCGCCAGCAGCCGCGAGGGCGGGAGTGGGAATGAGCAGTTCTTC.

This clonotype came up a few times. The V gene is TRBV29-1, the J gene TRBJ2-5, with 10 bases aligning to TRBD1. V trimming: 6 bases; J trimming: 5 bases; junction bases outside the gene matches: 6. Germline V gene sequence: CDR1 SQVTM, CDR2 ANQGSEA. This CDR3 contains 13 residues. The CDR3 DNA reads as TGCAGCGTCCTGGGACAGGGGCTGGAGACCCAGTACTTC. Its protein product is CSVLGQGLETQYF.

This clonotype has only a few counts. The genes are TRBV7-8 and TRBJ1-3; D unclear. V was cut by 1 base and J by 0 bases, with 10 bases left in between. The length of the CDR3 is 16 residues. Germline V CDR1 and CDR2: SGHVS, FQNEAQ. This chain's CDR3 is CASSLVLTTSGNTIYF. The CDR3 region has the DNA TGTGCCAGCAGCTTAGTATTAACAACCTCTGGAAACACCATATATTTT.

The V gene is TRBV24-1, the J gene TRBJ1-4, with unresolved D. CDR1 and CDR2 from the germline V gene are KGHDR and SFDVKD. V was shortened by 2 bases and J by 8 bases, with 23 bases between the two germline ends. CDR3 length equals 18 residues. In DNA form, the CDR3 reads TGTGCCACCAGTGATTCCAACTCGGACGAACTAAGGCGGGAAAAACTGTTTTTT. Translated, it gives CATSDSNSDELRREKLFF.

Written as DNA, the CDR3 is TGCGCCAGCAGCTTGACGGGTATGGAGAGCGAAGCTTTCTTT. It encodes CASSLTGMESEAFF. This sequence joins TRBV5-1 and TRBJ1-1, with D unclear. Between the trimmed V and J ends, which lost 1 base and 8 bases, there was a span of 15 bases. Germline CDR1 reads SGHRS; CDR2 reads YFSETQ. The CDR3 is 14 residues long. Using reference TRBV5-1 and TRBJ1-1 for the parts outside the CDR3, the full variable domain is KAGVTQTPRYLIKTRGQQVTLSCSPISGHRSVSWYQQTPGQGLQFLFEYFSETQRNKGNFPGRFSGRQFSNSRSEMNVSTLELGDSALYLCASSLTGMESEAFFGQGTRLTVV.

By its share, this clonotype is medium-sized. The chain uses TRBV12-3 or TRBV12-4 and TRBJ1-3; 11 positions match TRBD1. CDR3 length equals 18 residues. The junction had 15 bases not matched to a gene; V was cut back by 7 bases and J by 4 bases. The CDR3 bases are TGTGCCAGCAAACTTGGGGTCGGACAGGGGGCCTCCGGAAACACCATATATTTT. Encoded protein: CASKLGVGQGASGNTIYF.

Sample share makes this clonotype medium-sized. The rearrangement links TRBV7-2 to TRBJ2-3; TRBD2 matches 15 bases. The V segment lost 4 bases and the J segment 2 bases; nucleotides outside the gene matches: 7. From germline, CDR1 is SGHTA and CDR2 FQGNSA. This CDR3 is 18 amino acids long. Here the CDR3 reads CASSSTRTSGRVTDTQYF. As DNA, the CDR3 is TGTGCCAGCAGCTCGACCCGGACTAGCGGGAGGGTCACAGATACGCAGTATTTT.

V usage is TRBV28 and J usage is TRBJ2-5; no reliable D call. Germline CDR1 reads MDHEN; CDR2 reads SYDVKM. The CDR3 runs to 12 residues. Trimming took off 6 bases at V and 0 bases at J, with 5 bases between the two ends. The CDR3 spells CASRTYQETQYF. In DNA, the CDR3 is TGTGCCAGCAGGACGTACCAAGAGACCCAGTACTTC.

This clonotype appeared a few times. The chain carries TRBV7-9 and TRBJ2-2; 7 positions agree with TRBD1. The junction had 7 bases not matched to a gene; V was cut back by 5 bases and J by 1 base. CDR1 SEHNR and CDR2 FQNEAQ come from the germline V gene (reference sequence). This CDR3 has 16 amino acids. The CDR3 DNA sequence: TGTGCCAGCAGCCCAGTACAGGGGCGGAACACCGGGGAGCTGTTTTTT. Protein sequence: CASSPVQGRNTGELFF.

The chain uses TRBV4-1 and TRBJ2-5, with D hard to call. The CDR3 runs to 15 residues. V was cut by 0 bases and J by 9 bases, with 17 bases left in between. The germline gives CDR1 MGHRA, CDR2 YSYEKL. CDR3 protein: CASSQDRVTLRAQYF. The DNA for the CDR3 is TGCGCCAGCAGCCAAGATCGGGTTACCCTAAGGGCCCAGTACTTC.

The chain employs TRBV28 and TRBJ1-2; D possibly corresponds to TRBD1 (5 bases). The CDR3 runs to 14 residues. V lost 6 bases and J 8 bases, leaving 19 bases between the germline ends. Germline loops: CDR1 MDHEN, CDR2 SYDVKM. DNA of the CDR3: TGTGCCAGCAGCTATAATGGCAGGGTACGCGGCTACACCTTC. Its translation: CASSYNGRVRGYTF.

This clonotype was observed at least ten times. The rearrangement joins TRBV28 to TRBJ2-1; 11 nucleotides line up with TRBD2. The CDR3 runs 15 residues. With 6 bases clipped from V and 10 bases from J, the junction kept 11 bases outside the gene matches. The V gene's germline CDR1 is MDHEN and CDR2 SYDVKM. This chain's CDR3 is CASRLGTSGFGEQFF. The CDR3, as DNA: TGTGCCAGCAGACTCGGGACTAGCGGCTTCGGCGAGCAGTTCTTC.

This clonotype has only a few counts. The CDR3 nucleotides are TGTGCCAGCAGCTTGTGGGGGGACAGGGGAGCAGCTTTCTTT. This encodes CASSLWGDRGAAFF. This chain connects TRBV5-8 to TRBJ1-1; 10 nucleotides agree with TRBD1. The CDR3 covers 14 residues. Germline V gives CDR1 SGHTS, CDR2 YDEGEE. With 1 base clipped from V and 10 bases from J, the junction kept 7 bases outside the gene matches.

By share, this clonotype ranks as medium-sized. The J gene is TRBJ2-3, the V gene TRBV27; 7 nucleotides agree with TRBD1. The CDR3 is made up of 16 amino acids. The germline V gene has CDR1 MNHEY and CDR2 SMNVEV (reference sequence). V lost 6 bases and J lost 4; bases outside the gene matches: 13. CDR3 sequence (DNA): TGTGCCAGCAGCCGTAAGCCCGGACAGGAGGCAGATACGCAGTATTTT. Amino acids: CASSRKPGQEADTQYF.

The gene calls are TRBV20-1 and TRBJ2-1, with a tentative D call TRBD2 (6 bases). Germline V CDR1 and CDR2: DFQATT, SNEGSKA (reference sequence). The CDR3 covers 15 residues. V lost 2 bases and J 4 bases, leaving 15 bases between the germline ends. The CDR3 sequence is CSARTGRAEYNEQFF. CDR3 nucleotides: TGCAGTGCTAGAACCGGGAGAGCCGAATACAATGAGCAGTTCTTC.

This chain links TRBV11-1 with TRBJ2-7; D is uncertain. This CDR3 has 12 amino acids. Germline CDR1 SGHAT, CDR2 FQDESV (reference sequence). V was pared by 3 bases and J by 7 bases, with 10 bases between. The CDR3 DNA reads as TGTGCCAGCAGCTTTGAGTTACGGGAGCAGTACTTC. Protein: CASSFELREQYF.

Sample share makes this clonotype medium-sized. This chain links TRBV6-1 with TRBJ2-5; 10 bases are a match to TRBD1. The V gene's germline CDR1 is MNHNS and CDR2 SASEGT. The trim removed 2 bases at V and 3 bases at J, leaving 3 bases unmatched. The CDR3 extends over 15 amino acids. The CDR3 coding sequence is TGTGCCAGCAGTGAACCGGGACAGGGGAAAGAGACCCAGTACTTC. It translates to CASSEPGQGKETQYF.

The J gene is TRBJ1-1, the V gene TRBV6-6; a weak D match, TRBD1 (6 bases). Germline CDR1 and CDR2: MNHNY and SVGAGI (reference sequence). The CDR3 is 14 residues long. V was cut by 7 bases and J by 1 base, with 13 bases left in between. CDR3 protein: CASIQGQSNTEAFF. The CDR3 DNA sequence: TGTGCCAGCATCCAAGGACAGTCGAACACTGAAGCTTTCTTT.

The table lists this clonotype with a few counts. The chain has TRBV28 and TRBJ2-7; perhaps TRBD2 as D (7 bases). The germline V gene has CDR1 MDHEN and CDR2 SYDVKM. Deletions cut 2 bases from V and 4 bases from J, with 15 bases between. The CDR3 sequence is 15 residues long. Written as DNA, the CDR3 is TGTGCCAGCAGTTTAGGACAGCGGGGCCCTTACGAGCAGTACTTC. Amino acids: CASSLGQRGPYEQYF.

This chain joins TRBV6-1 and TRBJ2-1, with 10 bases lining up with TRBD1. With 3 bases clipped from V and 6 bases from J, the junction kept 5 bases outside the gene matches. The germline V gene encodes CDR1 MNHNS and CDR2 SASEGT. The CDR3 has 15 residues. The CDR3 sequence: CASSEPGQGSNEQFF. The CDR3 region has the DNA TGTGCCAGCAGTGAGCCGGGACAGGGGAGCAATGAGCAGTTCTTC.

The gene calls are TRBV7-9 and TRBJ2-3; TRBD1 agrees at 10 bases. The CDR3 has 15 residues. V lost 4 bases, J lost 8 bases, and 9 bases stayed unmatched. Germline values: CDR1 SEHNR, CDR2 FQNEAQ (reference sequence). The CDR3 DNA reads TGTGCCAGCAGCTCCCCGGACAGGGGGGAGCGTACGCAGTATTTT. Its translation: CASSSPDRGERTQYF.